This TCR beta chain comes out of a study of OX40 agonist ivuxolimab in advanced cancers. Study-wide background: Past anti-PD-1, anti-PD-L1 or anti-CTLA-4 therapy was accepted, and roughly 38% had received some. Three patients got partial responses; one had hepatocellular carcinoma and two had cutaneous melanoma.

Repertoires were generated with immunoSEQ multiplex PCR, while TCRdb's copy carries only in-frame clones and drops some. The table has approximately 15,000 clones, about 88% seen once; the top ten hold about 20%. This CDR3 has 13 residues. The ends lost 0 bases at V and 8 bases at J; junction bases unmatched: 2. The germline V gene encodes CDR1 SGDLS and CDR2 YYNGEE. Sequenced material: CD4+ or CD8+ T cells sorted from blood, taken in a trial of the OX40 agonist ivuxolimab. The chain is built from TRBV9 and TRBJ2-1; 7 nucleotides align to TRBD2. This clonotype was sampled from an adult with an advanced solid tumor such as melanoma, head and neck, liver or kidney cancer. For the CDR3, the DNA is TGTGCCAGCAGCGTAGGGGGAGGGTATGAGCAGTTCTTC. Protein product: CASSVGGGYEQFF.